This T cell receptor beta chain was recovered during a study of blood T cell repertoires in COVID-19. At the level of the study: Sources were T cells, B-cell-depleted T cells, or PBMCs; the material itself was cDNA or gDNA.

Germline V gene data show CDR1 as SNHLY and CDR2 as FYNNEI. CDR3 length equals 20 residues. The V gene end was trimmed by 1 base and the J gene end by 2 bases; junction bases not matched to a gene: 17. This table comes from immunoSEQ multiplex PCR, and its TCRdb copy is limited to in-frame clones, with some not included. The sample has approximately 270,000 clones, approximately 90% seen once. In assigning cohorts, the study relied on participant-reported clinical history. The chain joins TRBV2 to TRBJ1-2, with 9 positions matching TRBD1. The sequence derives from a man aged 35-49 years who had been exposed to COVID-19. Sequencing input: PBMCs or T cells enriched from blood (not recorded which). The CDR3 DNA reads TGTGCCAGCAGTGAAGAAAAAACCCGGACAGGGGCCGAATGGAACTATGGCTACACCTTC. Translated: CASSEEKTRTGAEWNYGYTF.